Sequencing of this T cell receptor (beta chain) was carried out in a study of blood T cell repertoires in COVID-19. This clone was counted a few times. The protocol was immunoSEQ multiplex PCR, while the TCRdb copy is restricted to in-frame clones and leaves out a portion. Of about 170,000 clones in the sample, roughly 89% were seen once. This CDR3 is 13 amino acids long. The germline CDR1 and CDR2 sequences are DFQATT and SNEGSKA (reference sequence). Trimming left V 3 bases short and J 4 bases short, with 9 bases between. The rearrangement links TRBV20-1 to TRBJ1-4; D is uncertain. Specimen: peripheral blood. The clonotype was recovered from a man between 18 and 29 years old with active or convalescent COVID-19. DNA for the CDR3: TGCAGTGCTAGTGTAACATATAATGAAAAACTGTTTTTT. This gives the protein CSASVTYNEKLFF.